The entry below gives a single TCR beta chain sequence along with its context. The table lists this clonotype with many counts. It has no known antigen specificity. The input lacks base qualities; no much larger clone sits a single base away. These data come from a study of T cell repertoires in cytomegalovirus infection (dated by TCRdb to about 2019). A note on the overall study: Recently identified HLA-C-restricted CMV epitopes, whose presentation resists viral immunomodulation, were targeted by peptide stimulations together with well-studied HLA-B-restricted epitopes. Donor HLA type was relevant to the analysis, as public TCR beta signatures indicated carriage of CMV infection together with the matching HLA type.

What the authors observed across the whole study: The ex vivo response was dominated by HLA-C-restricted CMV-specific TCR beta clonotypes, and the single most frequent clonotype in two of eight donors was supplied by these HLA-C-restricted clonotypes. Cumulative frequency of public TCR beta family members discriminated carriers of CMV infection plus the relevant HLA type in this cohort and an independent roughly 330-donor cohort.

Sequencing relied on an Illumina HiSeq 1500. TCRdb reran the public reads through fastp at Q25 and MiXCR, keeping productive beta chains. For every CDR3 protein sequence, its rows merge into one entry that carries the most common genes and DNA. This sample holds 150,000 or so distinct CDR3 sequences; roughly a third were observed only once. Of the sample, roughly 50% is held by the ten largest clones. The sample's treatment or condition, from its label and the paper: in vitro stimulation with specific CMV peptide epitopes to enrich CMV-specific T cells. The source is a human donor in good health (CMV status not recorded). Some clones in this sample may be carry-over from other donors' samples. The specimen was CD8+ T cells from cultured PBMCs, collected from culture after CMV antigen stimulation.

The nucleotides are TGTGCCAGCACCCTTGGGGGGGCCGCTGGGTGGTTCTTC. Translated, this is CASTLGGAAGWFF. Recombination joined TRBV27 with TRBJ2-1; 7 matching bases give a weak D call of TRBD2. The germline V gene (reference sequence) sets CDR1 to MNHEY and CDR2 to SMNVEV. The CDR3 goes from the cysteine to the phenylalanine over 13 residues. Only the CDR3 part of the read is kept: 39 bases, read in frame from the first base. Between the V and J ends, shortened by 7 bases and 15 bases respectively, the junction contains 22 bases.